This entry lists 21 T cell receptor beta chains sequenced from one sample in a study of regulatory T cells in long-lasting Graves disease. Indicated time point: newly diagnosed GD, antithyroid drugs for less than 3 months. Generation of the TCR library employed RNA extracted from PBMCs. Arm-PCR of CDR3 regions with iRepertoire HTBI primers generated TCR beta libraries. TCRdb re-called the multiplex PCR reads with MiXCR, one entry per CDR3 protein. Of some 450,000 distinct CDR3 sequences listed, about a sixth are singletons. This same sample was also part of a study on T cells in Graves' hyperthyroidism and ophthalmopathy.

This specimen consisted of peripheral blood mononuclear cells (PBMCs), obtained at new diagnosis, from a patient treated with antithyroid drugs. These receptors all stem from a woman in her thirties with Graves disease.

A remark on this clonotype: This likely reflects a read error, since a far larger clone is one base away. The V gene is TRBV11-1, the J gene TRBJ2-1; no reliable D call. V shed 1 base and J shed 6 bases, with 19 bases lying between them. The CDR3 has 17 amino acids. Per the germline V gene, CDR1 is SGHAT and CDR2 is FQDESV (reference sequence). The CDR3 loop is CASSLVKLIDPPNEQFF. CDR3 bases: TGTGCCAGCAGCTTAGTGAAGTTGATTGATCCTCCCAATGAGCAGTTCTTC.

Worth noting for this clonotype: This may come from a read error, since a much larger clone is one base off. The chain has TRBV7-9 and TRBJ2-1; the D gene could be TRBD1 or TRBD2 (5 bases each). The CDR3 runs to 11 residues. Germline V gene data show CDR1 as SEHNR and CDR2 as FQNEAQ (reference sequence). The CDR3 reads CAGGIYNEQSF. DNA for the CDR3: TGTGCCGGGGGAATCTACAATGAGCAGTCCTTC.

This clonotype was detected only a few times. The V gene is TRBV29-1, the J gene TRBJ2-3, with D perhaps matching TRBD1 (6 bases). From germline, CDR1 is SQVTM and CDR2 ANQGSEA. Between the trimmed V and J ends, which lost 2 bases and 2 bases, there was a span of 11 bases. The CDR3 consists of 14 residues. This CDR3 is CSVERTDHTDTQYF. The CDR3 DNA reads TGCAGCGTTGAACGGACAGACCACACAGATACGCAGTATTTT.

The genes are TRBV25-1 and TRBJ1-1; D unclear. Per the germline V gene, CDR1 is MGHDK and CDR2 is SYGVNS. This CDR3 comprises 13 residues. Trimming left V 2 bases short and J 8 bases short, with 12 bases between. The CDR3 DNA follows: TGTGCCAGCAGTGAAAGAGGGCAGGTCGAAGCTTTCTTT. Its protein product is CASSERGQVEAFF.

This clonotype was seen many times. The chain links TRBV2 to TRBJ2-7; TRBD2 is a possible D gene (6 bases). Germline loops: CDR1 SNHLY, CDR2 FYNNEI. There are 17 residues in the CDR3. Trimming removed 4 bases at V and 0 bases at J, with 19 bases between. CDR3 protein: CASSGRTGGANSYEQYF. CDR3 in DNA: TGTGCCAGCAGTGGAAGGACCGGGGGTGCTAACTCCTACGAGCAGTACTTC.

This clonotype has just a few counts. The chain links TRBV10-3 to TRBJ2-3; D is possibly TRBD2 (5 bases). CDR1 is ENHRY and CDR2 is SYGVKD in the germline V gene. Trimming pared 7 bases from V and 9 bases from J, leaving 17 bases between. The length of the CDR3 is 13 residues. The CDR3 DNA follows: TGTGCCATCATTTCGACTCCGGGCGGGACGCAGTATTTT. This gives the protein CAIISTPGGTQYF.

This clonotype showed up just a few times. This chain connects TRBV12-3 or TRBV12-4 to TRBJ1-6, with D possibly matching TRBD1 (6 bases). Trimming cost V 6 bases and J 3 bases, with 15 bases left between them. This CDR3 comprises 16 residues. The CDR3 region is CASRPGQIDYNSPLHF. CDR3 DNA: TGTGCCAGCAGGCCCGGACAGATAGACTATAATTCACCCCTCCACTTT.

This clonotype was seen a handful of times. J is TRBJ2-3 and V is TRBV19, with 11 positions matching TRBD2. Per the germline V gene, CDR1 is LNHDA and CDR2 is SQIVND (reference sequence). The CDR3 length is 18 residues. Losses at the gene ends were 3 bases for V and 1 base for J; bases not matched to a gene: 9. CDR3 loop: CASSIPTSGRYGTDTQYF. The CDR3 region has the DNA TGTGCCAGTAGTATCCCAACTAGCGGGAGATACGGCACAGATACGCAGTATTTT.

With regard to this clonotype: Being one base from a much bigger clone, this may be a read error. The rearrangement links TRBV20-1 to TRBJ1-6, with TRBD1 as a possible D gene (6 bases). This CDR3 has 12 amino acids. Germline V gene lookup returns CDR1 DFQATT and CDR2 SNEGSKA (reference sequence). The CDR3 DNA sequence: TGCAGTGCTATCCAGGGGAACTCACCCCGCCACTTT. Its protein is CSAIQGNSPRHF.

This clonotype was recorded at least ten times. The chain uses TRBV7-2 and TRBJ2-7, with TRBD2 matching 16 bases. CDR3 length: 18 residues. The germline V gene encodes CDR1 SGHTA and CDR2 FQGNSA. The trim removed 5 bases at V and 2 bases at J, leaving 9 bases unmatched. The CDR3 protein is CASSAPGLAGGNPYEQYF. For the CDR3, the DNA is TGTGCCAGCAGCGCACCGGGACTAGCGGGAGGGAACCCCTACGAGCAGTACTTC.

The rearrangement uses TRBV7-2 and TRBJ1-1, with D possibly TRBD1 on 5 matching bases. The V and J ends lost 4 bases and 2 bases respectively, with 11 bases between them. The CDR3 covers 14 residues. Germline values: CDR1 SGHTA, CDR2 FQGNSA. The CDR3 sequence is CASSYRTPNTEAFF. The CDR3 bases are TGTGCCAGCAGCTACAGGACACCTAACACTGAAGCTTTCTTT.

The CDR3 reads CASSESLADNEQFF. The CDR3 bases are TGTGCCAGCAGTGAATCACTAGCGGACAATGAGCAGTTCTTC. V usage is TRBV6-1 and J usage is TRBJ2-1; 8 nucleotides line up with TRBD2. Germline V gene sequence: CDR1 MNHNS, CDR2 SASEGT. The CDR3 consists of 14 residues. The J segment lost 5 bases and the V segment lost 2 bases, leaving 2 bases of the junction unmatched.

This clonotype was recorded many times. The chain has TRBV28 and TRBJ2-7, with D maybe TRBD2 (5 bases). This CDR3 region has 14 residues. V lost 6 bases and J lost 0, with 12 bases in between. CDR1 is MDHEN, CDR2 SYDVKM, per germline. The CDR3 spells CASRRGLSSYEQYF. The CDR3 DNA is TGTGCCAGCAGACGCGGGTTGAGCTCCTACGAGCAGTACTTC. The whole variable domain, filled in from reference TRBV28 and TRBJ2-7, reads DVKVTQSSRYLVKRTGEKVFLECVQDMDHENMFWYRQDPGLGLRLIYFSYDVKMKEKGDIPEGYSVSREKKERFSLILESASTNQTSMYLCASRRGLSSYEQYFGPGTRLTVT.

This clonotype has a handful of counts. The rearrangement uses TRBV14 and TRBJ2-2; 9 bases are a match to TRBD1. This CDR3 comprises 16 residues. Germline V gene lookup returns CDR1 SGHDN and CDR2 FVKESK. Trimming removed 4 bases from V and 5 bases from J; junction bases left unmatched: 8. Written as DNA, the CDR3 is TGTGCCAGCAGCCCAGTACAGGGGGCGCGTACCGGGGAGCTGTTTTTT. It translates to CASSPVQGARTGELFF. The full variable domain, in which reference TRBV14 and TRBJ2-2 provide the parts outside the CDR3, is EAGVTQFPSHSVIEKGQTVTLRCDPISGHDNLYWYRRVMGKEIKFLLHFVKESKQDESGMPNNRFLAERTGGTYSTLKVQPAELEDSGVYFCASSPVQGARTGELFFGEGSRLTVL.

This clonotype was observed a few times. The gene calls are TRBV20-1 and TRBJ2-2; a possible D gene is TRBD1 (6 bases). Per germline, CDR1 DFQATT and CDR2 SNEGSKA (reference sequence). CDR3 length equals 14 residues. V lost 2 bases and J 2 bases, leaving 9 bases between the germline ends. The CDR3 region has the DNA TGCAGTGCTAGAAACAGGGCCAACACCGGGGAGCTGTTTTTT. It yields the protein CSARNRANTGELFF.

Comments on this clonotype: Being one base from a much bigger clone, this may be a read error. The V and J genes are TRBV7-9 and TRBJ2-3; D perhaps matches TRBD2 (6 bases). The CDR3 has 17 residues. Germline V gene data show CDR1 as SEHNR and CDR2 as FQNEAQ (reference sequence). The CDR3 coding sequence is TGTGCCAGCAGCTTAGCGGGAACTAGCAGGAGCACAGATAGGCAGTATTTT. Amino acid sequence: CASSLAGTSRSTDRQYF.

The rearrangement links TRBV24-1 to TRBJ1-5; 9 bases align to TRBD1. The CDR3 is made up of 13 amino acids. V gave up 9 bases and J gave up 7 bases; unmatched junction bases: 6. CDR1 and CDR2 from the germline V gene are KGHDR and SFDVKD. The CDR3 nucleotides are TGTGCCACCTCGACAGGGGGAAAACAGCCCCAGCATTTT. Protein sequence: CATSTGGKQPQHF.

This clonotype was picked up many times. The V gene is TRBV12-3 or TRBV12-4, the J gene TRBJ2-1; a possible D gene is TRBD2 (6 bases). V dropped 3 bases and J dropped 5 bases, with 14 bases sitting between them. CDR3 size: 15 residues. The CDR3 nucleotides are TGTGCCAGCAGTTTTGGGGGAGGCGGGGACAATGAGCAGTTCTTC. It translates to CASSFGGGGDNEQFF.

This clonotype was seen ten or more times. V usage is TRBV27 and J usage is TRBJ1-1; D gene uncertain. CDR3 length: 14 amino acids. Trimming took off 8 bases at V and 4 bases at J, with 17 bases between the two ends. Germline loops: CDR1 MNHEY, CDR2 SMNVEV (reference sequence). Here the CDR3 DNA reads TGTGCCAGCGGCCAGTCGGAGGAGATCACTGAAGCTTTCTTT. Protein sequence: CASGQSEEITEAFF.

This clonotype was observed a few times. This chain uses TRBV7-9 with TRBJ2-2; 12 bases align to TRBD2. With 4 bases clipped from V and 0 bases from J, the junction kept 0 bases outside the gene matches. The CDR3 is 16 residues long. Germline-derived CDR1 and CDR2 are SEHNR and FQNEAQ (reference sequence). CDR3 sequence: CASSWTSGANTGELFF. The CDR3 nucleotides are TGTGCCAGCAGCTGGACTAGCGGGGCGAACACCGGGGAGCTGTTTTTT. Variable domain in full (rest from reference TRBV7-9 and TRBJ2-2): DTGVSQNPRHKITKRGQNVTFRCDPISEHNRLYWYRQTLGQGPEFLTYFQNEAQLEKSRLLSDRFSAERPKGSFSTLEIQRTEQGDSAMYLCASSWTSGANTGELFFGEGSRLTVL.

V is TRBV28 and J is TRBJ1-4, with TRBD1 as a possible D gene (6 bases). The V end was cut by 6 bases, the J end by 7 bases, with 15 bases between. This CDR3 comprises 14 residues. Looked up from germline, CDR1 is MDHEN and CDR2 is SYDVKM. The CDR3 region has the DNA TGTGCCAGCAGGTGGGCAGGGGAAGGTGAAAAACTGTTTTTT. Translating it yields CASRWAGEGEKLFF. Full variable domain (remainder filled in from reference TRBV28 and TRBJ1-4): DVKVTQSSRYLVKRTGEKVFLECVQDMDHENMFWYRQDPGLGLRLIYFSYDVKMKEKGDIPEGYSVSREKKERFSLILESASTNQTSMYLCASRWAGEGEKLFFGSGTQLSVL.